This T cell receptor beta chain was captured by sequencing in a study of cytomegalovirus exposure and HLA in healthy donors. Whole-study results and caveats: When analyzed later, the rates of TCR association showed variation by HLA locus, with DRB1 the most and HLA-C the fewest. An Asian-associated ancestry cluster reportedly showed fewer N-insertions than the approximately 700-donor mean in a later analysis.

With respect to this clone: The antigen is not known.

This CDR3 has 14 amino acids. Trimming shortened V by 2 bases and J by 6 bases, and 13 bases separated the two germline ends. Germline values: CDR1 MNHNY, CDR2 SVGAGI (reference sequence). This PCR relied on a set of 60 Vbeta primers and 13 Jbeta primers. Libraries were prepared by immunoSEQ multiplex PCR; TCRdb keeps only in-frame clonotypes and omits some of them. Of 85,000 to 120,000 clones in the sample, roughly two thirds were seen once. Sequencing was performed on PBMCs. The V gene is TRBV6-6, the J gene TRBJ1-1; D gene unclear. The sequence was obtained from a female donor in good health and CMV-seronegative. CDR3 sequence: CASSYGGVPAEAFF. The DNA of the CDR3 is TGTGCCAGCAGTTACGGCGGGGTTCCCGCTGAAGCTTTCTTT.